The entry below gives a single TCR beta chain sequence along with its context. Its antigen is not identified. TCRdb used MiXCR to reprocess the 5' RACE reads, holding one entry per CDR3 protein. The sample carries about 170,000 distinct CDR3 sequences, 10% to 15% recorded once. This sample stems from a study of T-cell memory formation after mild COVID-19. Overall study results and limits: Whereas later expanders leaned CD4+, clones contracting day 15 to 85 showed a balanced CD4/CD8 makeup. Some responding clones appeared in pre-infection memory, suggesting cross-reactive memory joined.

The germline CDR1 and CDR2 sequences are SGDLS and YYNGEE. Trimming removed 5 bases at V and 5 bases at J, with 7 bases between. The CDR3 consists of 12 residues. This chain uses TRBV9 with TRBJ2-2; D gene ambiguous. Sequences were obtained from PBMCs or a T cell subset sorted from them (not recorded which). This TCR came from a man aged 18 to 35 who had mild COVID-19 (a few samples of this study predate the infection). Cell type and time point are not known. As DNA, the CDR3 is TGTGCCAGCAGTAGGGCTACCGGGGAGCTGTTTTTT. Its translation: CASSRATGELFF.